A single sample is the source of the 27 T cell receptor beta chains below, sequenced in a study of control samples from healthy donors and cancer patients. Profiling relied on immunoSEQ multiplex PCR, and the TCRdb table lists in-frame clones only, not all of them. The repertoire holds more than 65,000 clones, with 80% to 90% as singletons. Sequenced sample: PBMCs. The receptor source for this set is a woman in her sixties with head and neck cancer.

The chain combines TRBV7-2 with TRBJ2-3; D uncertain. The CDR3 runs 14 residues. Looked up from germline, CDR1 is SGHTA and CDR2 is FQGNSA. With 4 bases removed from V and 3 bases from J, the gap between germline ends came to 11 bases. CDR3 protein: CASSSPQTTDTQYF. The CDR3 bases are TGTGCCAGCAGCTCACCGCAGACTACAGATACGCAGTATTTT.

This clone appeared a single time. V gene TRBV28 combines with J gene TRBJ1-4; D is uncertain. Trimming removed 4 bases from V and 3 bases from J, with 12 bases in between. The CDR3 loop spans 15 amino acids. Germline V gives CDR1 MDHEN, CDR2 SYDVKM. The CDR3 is CASSSPGWPNEKLFF. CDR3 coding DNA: TGTGCCAGCAGTTCCCCGGGATGGCCTAATGAAAAACTGTTTTTT.

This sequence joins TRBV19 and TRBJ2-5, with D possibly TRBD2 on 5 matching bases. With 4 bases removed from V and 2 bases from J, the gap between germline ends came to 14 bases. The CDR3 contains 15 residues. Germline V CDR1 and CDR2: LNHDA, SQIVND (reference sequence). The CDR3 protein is CASSTHSGEQETQYF. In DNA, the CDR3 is TGTGCCAGTAGTACGCACAGCGGTGAACAAGAGACCCAGTACTTC.

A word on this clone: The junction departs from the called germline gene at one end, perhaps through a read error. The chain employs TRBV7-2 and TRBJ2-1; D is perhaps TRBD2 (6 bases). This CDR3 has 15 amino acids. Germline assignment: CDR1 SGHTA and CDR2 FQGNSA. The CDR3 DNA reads TGTGCCAGCAGCCTAGCGTCTACCTCCTACAATGAGCAGTTCTTC. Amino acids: CASSLASTSYNEQFF.

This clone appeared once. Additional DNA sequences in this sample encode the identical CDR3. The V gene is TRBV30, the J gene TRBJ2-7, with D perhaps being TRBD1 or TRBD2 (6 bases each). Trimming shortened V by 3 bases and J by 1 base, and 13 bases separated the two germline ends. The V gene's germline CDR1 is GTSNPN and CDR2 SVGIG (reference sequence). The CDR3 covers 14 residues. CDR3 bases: TGTGCCTGGAGCCGCTCGGGGGCTTCCTACGAGCAGTACTTC. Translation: CAWSRSGASYEQYF.

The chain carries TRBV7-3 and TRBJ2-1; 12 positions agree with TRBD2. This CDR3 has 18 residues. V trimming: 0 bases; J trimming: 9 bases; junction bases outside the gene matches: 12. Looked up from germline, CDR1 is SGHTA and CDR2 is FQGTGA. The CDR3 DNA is TGTGCCAGCAGCTTAACGATCAGCCTAGCGGGAGGGCCGGGTGAGCAGTTCTTC. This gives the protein CASSLTISLAGGPGEQFF.

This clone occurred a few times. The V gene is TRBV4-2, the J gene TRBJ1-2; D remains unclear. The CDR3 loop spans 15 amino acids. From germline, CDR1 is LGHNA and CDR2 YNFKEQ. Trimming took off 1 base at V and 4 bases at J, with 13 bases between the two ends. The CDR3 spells CASSQATGLGYGYTF. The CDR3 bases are TGTGCCAGCAGCCAAGCAACTGGACTGGGCTATGGCTACACCTTC.

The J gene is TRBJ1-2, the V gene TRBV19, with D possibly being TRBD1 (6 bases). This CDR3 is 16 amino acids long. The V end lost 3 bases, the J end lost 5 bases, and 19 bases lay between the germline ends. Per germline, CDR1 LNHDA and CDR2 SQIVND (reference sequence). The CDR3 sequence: CASSIWGTPGKYGYTF. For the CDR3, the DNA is TGTGCCAGTAGTATCTGGGGGACACCCGGGAAATATGGCTACACCTTC.

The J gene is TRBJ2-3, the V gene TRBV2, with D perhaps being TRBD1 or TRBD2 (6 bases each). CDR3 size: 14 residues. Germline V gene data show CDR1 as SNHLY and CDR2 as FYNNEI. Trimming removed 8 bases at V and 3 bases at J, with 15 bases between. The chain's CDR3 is CASSGRGQTDTQYF. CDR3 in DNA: TGTGCCAGCTCGGGTCGGGGGCAGACAGATACGCAGTATTTT.

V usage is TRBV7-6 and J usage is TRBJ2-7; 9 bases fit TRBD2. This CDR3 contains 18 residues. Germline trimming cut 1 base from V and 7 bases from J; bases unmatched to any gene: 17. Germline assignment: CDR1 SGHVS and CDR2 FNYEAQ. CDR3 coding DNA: TGTGCCAGCAGCTTAGTGGCTCCTAGCGGGACTATATCTTGGGAGCAGTACTTC. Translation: CASSLVAPSGTISWEQYF.

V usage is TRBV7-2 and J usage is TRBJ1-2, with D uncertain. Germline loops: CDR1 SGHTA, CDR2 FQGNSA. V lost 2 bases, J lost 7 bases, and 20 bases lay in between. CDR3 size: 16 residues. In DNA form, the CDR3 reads TGTGCCAGCAGCTTACCGGAACGGCGACGGTGGAGTGGCTACACCTTC. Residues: CASSLPERRRWSGYTF.

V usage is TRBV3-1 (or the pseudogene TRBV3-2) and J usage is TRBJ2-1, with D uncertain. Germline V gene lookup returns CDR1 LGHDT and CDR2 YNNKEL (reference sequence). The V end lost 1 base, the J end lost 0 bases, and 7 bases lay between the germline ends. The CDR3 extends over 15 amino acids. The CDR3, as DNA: TGTGCCAGCAGCCAAGCGGCAAGCTCCTACAATGAGCAGTTCTTC. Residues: CASSQAASSYNEQFF.

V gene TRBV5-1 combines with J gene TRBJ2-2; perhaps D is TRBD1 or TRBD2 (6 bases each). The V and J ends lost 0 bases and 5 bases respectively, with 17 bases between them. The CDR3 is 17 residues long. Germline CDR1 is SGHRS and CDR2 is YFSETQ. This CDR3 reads CASSLATSGASTGELFF. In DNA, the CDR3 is TGCGCCAGCAGCTTGGCCACGTCGGGGGCCTCTACCGGGGAGCTGTTTTTT.

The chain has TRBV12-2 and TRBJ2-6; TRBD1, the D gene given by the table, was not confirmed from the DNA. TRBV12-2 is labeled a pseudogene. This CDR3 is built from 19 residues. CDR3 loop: CASRAPVGTDESGANVLTF. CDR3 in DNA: TGTGCAAGTCGCGCCCCTGTAGGGACAGACGAATCTGGGGCCAACGTCCTGACTTTC.

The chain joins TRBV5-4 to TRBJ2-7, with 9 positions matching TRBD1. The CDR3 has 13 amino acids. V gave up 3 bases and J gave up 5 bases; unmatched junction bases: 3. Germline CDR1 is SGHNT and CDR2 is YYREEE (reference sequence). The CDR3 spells CASSSDRGHEQYF. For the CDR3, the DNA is TGTGCCAGCAGCTCGGACAGGGGCCACGAGCAGTACTTC.

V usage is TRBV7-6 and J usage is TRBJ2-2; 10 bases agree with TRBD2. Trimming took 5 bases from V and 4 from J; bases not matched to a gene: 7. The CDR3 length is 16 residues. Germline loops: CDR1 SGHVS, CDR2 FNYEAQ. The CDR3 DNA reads TGTGCCAGCAGCCTAGGGCCTAGCGGGGGCACCGGGGAGCTGTTTTTT. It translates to CASSLGPSGGTGELFF. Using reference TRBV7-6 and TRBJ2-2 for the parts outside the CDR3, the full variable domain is GAGVSQSPRYKVTKRGQDVALRCDPISGHVSLYWYRQALGQGPEFLTYFNYEAQQDKSGLPNDRFSAERPEGSISTLTIQRTEQRDSAMYRCASSLGPSGGTGELFFGEGSRLTVL.

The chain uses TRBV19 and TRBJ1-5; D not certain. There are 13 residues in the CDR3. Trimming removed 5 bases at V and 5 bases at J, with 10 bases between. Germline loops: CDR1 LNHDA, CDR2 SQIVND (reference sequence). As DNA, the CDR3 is TGTGCCAGTAGTGAGCAGAAGGATCAGCCCCAGCATTTT. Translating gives CASSEQKDQPQHF.

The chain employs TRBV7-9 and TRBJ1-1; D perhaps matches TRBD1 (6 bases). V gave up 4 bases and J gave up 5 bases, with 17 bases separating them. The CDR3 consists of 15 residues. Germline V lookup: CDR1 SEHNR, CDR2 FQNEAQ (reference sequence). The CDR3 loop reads CASSSADSVHTEAFF. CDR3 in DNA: TGTGCCAGCAGCTCCGCGGACAGTGTACATACTGAAGCTTTCTTT. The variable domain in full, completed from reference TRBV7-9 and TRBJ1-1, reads DTGVSQNPRHKITKRGQNVTFRCDPISEHNRLYWYRQTLGQGPEFLTYFQNEAQLEKSRLLSDRFSAERPKGSFSTLEIQRTEQGDSAMYLCASSSADSVHTEAFFGQGTRLTVV.

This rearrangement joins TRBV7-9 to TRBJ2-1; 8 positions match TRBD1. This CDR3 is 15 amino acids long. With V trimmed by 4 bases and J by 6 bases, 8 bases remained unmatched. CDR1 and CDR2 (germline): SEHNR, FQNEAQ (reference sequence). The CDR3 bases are TGTGCCAGCAGCTACCGGGACAGGTCATTCAATGAGCAGTTCTTC. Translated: CASSYRDRSFNEQFF.

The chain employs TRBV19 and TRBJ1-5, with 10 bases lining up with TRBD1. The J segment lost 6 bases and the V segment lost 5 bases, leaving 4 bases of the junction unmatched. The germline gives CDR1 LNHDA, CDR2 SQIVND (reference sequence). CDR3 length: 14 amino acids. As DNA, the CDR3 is TGTGCCAGTAGTGCGACAGGGGGCGGTCAGCCCCAGCATTTT. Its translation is CASSATGGGQPQHF.

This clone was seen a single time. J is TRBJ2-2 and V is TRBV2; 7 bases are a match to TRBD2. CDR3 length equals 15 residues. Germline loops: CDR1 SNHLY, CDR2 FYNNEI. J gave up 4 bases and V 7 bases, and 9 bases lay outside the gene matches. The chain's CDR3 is CASKWGGASTGELFF. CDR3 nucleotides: TGTGCCAGCAAATGGGGAGGGGCCAGCACCGGGGAGCTGTTTTTT.

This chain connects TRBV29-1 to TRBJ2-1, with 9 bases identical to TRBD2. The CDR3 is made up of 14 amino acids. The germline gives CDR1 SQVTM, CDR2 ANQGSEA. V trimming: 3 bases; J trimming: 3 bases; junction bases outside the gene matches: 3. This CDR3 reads CSVERGRGYNEQFF. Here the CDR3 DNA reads TGCAGCGTTGAGCGCGGGAGGGGCTACAATGAGCAGTTCTTC.

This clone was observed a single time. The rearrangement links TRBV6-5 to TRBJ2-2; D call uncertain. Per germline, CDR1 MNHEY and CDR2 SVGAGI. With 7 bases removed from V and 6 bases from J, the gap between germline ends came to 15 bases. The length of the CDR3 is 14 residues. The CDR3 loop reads CASNAGRAAGELFF. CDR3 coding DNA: TGTGCCAGCAACGCCGGACGGGCGGCCGGGGAGCTGTTTTTT.

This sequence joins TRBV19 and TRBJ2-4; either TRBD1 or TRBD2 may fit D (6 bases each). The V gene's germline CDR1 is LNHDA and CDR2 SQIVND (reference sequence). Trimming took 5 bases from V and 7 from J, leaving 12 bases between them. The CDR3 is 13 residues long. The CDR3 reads CASSSQGRNIQYF. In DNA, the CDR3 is TGTGCCAGTAGTTCGCAGGGGAGGAACATTCAGTACTTC.

The CDR3 reads CASSTGQGAMNTEAFF. The CDR3 nucleotides read TGTGCCAGCAGCACCGGACAGGGAGCCATGAACACTGAAGCTTTCTTT. The chain joins TRBV7-9 to TRBJ1-1; TRBD1 aligns across 8 bases. The J segment lost 0 bases and the V segment lost 5 bases, leaving 8 bases of the junction unmatched. The CDR3 is 16 residues long. Germline V gives CDR1 SEHNR, CDR2 FQNEAQ (reference sequence).

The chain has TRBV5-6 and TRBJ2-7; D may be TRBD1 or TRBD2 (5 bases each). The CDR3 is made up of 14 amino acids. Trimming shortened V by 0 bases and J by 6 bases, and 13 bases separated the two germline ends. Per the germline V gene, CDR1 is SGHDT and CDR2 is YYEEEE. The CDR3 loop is CASSLGGVMVEQYF. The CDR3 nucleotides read TGTGCCAGCAGCTTGGGAGGGGTGATGGTCGAGCAGTACTTC. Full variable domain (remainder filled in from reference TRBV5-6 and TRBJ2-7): DAGVTQSPTHLIKTRGQQVTLRCSPKSGHDTVSWYQQALGQGPQFIFQYYEEEERQRGNFPDRFSGHQFPNYSSELNVNALLLGDSALYLCASSLGGVMVEQYFGPGTRLTVT.

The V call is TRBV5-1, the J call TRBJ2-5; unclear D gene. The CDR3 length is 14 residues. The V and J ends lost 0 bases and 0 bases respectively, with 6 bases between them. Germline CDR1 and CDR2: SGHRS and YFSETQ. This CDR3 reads CASSLGQYQETQYF. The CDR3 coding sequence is TGCGCCAGCAGCTTGGGCCAGTACCAAGAGACCCAGTACTTC. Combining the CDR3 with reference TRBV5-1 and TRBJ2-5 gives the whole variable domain KAGVTQTPRYLIKTRGQQVTLSCSPISGHRSVSWYQQTPGQGLQFLFEYFSETQRNKGNFPGRFSGRQFSNSRSEMNVSTLELGDSALYLCASSLGQYQETQYFGPGTRLLVL.